Reported below is one T cell receptor beta chain. This entry is derived from a study of blood T cell repertoires in COVID-19. CDR3 length: 16 amino acids. J lost 1 base, V lost 4 bases, and 4 bases had no gene match. In germline, CDR1 is SGHRS, CDR2 YFSETQ. Method: immunoSEQ multiplex PCR; TCRdb's copy keeps in-frame clones and lacks some. This table holds fewer than 35,000 clones, 70% to 90% found once. The sequenced sample was peripheral blood. The chain uses TRBV5-1 and TRBJ2-3, with 12 bases fitting TRBD2. The receptor's source is a man aged 60 to 69 with active COVID-19. The CDR3, as DNA: TGCGCCAGCAGCGAAGGGACTAGCGGGCGCACAGATACGCAGTATTTT. The encoded protein is CASSEGTSGRTDTQYF.